Presented here are 2 T cell receptor beta chains from one specimen sequenced in a study of blood T cell repertoires in COVID-19. Profiling relied on immunoSEQ multiplex PCR, and the TCRdb table lists in-frame clones only, not all of them. This table has 100,000 to 150,000 clones, 86% appearing once. Sequenced sample: PBMCs or T cells enriched from blood (not recorded which). Every receptor here comes from a woman aged 50 to 65 who had recovered from COVID-19.

The genes are TRBV7-2 and TRBJ1-1, with 9 nucleotides matching TRBD1. Trimming at V came to 3 bases and at J to 6 bases, leaving 11 bases not matched to a gene. The CDR3 sequence is 16 residues long. Germline values: CDR1 SGHTA, CDR2 FQGNSA. The CDR3, as DNA: TGTGCCAGCAGCTTCAGGGACAGGGTAGATTGGGCTGAAGCTTTCTTT. It translates to CASSFRDRVDWAEAFF. Complete variable domain (other parts from reference TRBV7-2 and TRBJ1-1): GAGVSQSPSNKVTEKGKDVELRCDPISGHTALYWYRQSLGQGLEFLIYFQGNSAPDKSGLPSDRFSAERTGGSVSTLTIQRTQQEDSAVYLCASSFRDRVDWAEAFFGQGTRLTVV.

The rearrangement links TRBV11-2 to TRBJ2-7; no clear D gene. The CDR3 has 12 amino acids. Between the trimmed V and J ends, which lost 1 base and 2 bases, there was a span of 3 bases. From germline, CDR1 is SGHAT and CDR2 FQNNGV. The CDR3 here is CASSLAAYEQYF. The CDR3 DNA reads TGTGCCAGCAGCTTAGCCGCCTACGAGCAGTACTTC.